The 29 T cell receptor beta chains given below trace back to one sample, sequenced in a study of long-term antiretroviral therapy in people with HIV. Assay version v3.0 of immunoSEQ was used, and it was run at survey level. Data came from immunoSEQ multiplex PCR; TCRdb stores just in-frame clones and leaves some out. The sample includes 20,000 or so clones, 84% of them seen just once. The material sequenced was unsorted PBMCs, taken 0.1 years before starting antiretroviral therapy. These receptors all stem from a young man with HIV.

This sequence joins TRBV7-2 and TRBJ2-3; D may be TRBD2 (5 bases). Germline V gene sequence: CDR1 SGHTA, CDR2 FQGNSA. The CDR3 covers 15 residues. Trimming removed 5 bases at V and 6 bases at J, with 18 bases between. For the CDR3, the DNA is TGTGCCAGCAGCCCGAACGGACTGGGTAGGGATACGCAGTATTTT. It codes for CASSPNGLGRDTQYF.

The chain has TRBV14 and TRBJ1-4; D is ambiguous. Between the trimmed V and J ends, which lost 1 base and 5 bases, there was a span of 8 bases. The CDR3 length is 14 residues. The V gene's germline CDR1 is SGHDN and CDR2 FVKESK. In DNA, the CDR3 is TGTGCCAGCAGCCAAGTGGGGATCAATGAAAAACTGTTTTTT. Its protein is CASSQVGINEKLFF.

This clone was recorded a few times. The chain combines TRBV27 with TRBJ1-5; 7 bases match TRBD1. The germline gives CDR1 MNHEY, CDR2 SMNVEV (reference sequence). The J segment lost 0 bases and the V segment lost 6 bases, leaving 8 bases of the junction unmatched. The CDR3 totals 16 residues. DNA of the CDR3: TGTGCCAGCAGACGGGAGACAGGGAGTAGCAATCAGCCCCAGCATTTT. Amino acid sequence: CASRRETGSSNQPQHF.

This CDR3 reads CASSSWTGKNIQYF. CDR3 DNA: TGTGCCAGCAGTTCTTGGACAGGGAAAAACATTCAGTACTTC. J is TRBJ2-4 and V is TRBV28, with TRBD1 matching 8 bases. The CDR3 sequence is 14 residues long. With 4 bases clipped from V and 4 bases from J, the junction kept 3 bases outside the gene matches. CDR1 and CDR2 (germline): MDHEN, SYDVKM.

V gene TRBV4-2 combines with J gene TRBJ2-3; the match to TRBD2 covers 8 bases. The CDR3 sequence is 18 residues long. Germline values: CDR1 LGHNA, CDR2 YNFKEQ. V gave up 4 bases and J gave up 0 bases; unmatched junction bases: 12. CDR3 coding DNA: TGTGCCAGCAGCCCGTTGATAGGTAGCGGGGATAGCACAGATACGCAGTATTTT. Its translation: CASSPLIGSGDSTDTQYF.

The gene calls are TRBV6-1 and TRBJ2-1; tentatively, D is TRBD2 (6 bases). The CDR3 consists of 14 residues. V lost 3 bases to trimming and J lost 7 bases, with 13 bases between them. Germline assignment: CDR1 MNHNS and CDR2 SASEGT. CDR3 residues: CASSEGLRQNEQFF. In DNA form, the CDR3 reads TGTGCCAGCAGTGAGGGACTCCGTCAGAATGAGCAGTTCTTC.

The chain couples TRBV6-5 to TRBJ2-7; 8 nucleotides match TRBD1. J lost 0 bases, V lost 1 base, and 5 bases had no gene match. The CDR3 runs 16 residues. Germline CDR1 MNHEY, CDR2 SVGAGI. CDR3 loop: CASSYWTGSSSYEQYF. CDR3 bases: TGTGCCAGCAGTTACTGGACAGGGTCGAGCTCCTACGAGCAGTACTTC.

The chain is built from TRBV28 and TRBJ2-3, with D tentatively TRBD1 or TRBD2 (5 bases each). This CDR3 contains 13 residues. CDR1 MDHEN and CDR2 SYDVKM come from the germline V gene. Between the trimmed V and J ends, which lost 6 bases and 6 bases, there was a span of 13 bases. In DNA form, the CDR3 reads TGTGCCAGCAGCCGGGACCCCTACGATACGCAGTATTTT. Its translation: CASSRDPYDTQYF.

The chain has TRBV6-5 and TRBJ2-4; D may be TRBD2 (5 bases). This CDR3 contains 13 residues. With 5 bases removed from V and 7 bases from J, the gap between germline ends came to 12 bases. Germline values: CDR1 MNHEY, CDR2 SVGAGI. CDR3 bases: TGTGCCAGCAGTACCCGGCGGGCTAACATTCAGTACTTC. Protein product: CASSTRRANIQYF.

The chain recombines TRBV29-1 with TRBJ2-1; D not certain. Trimming took 6 bases from V and 9 from J, leaving 12 bases between them. Germline CDR1 SQVTM, CDR2 ANQGSEA. The CDR3 has 11 residues. The CDR3: CSVDDRSEQFF. CDR3 coding DNA: TGCAGCGTGGATGATAGGAGTGAGCAGTTCTTC.

The chain joins TRBV27 to TRBJ2-7, with D unclear. Trimming took 5 bases from V and 0 from J, leaving 26 bases between them. Germline assignment: CDR1 MNHEY and CDR2 SMNVEV (reference sequence). The CDR3 is 19 amino acids. CDR3 sequence: CASSTYGDWDRSSSYEQYF. The DNA for the CDR3 is TGTGCCAGCAGTACCTATGGTGACTGGGATAGGTCTTCCTCCTACGAGCAGTACTTC.

This clone has just one count. The chain links TRBV11-2 to TRBJ2-1; D possibly uses TRBD1 or TRBD2 (6 bases each). The germline V gene has CDR1 SGHAT and CDR2 FQNNGV. The CDR3 contains 17 residues. Trimming left V 1 base short and J 3 bases short, with 16 bases between. CDR3 bases: TGTGCCAGCAGCTTAGGCCAGGGGAGGAAGGTCTACAATGAGCAGTTCTTC. Amino acids: CASSLGQGRKVYNEQFF.

CDR3 DNA: TGTGCCTTTGGACAGGGGTTCCATAAAGCTTTCTTT. Protein product: CAFGQGFHKAFF. The chain uses TRBV30 and TRBJ1-1, with 9 bases aligning to TRBD1. Germline V gene data show CDR1 as GTSNPN and CDR2 as SVGIG (reference sequence). The CDR3 is 12 amino acids. Trimming cost V 7 bases and J 9 bases; bases outside gene matches: 9.

This chain connects TRBV6-6 to TRBJ1-6; TRBD1 matches 9 bases. V gave up 5 bases and J gave up 6 bases; unmatched junction bases: 8. The germline V gene encodes CDR1 MNHNY and CDR2 SVGAGI (reference sequence). The CDR3 loop spans 16 amino acids. The CDR3 DNA is TGTGCCAGCAGTAACAACAGGGGGCAAGGTAATTCACCCCTCCACTTT. Its translation: CASSNNRGQGNSPLHF.

The gene calls are TRBV7-6 and TRBJ2-1; TRBD2 agrees at 16 bases. V lost 6 bases, J lost 7 bases, and 9 bases stayed unmatched. The CDR3 is 17 amino acids. The germline V gene encodes CDR1 SGHVS and CDR2 FNYEAQ. The CDR3 coding sequence is TGTGCCAGCAGACAAGGGACTAGCGGGGGGGCCGGGAATGAGCAGTTCTTC. Protein sequence: CASRQGTSGGAGNEQFF.

The genes are TRBV19 and TRBJ2-2, with 7 bases fitting TRBD1. With 5 bases clipped from V and 1 base from J, the junction kept 4 bases outside the gene matches. The CDR3 length is 15 residues. The germline gives CDR1 LNHDA, CDR2 SQIVND (reference sequence). DNA of the CDR3: TGTGCCAGTAGTTTACAGGGGAGGAACACCGGGGAGCTGTTTTTT. Translating it yields CASSLQGRNTGELFF.

V is TRBV9 and J is TRBJ2-1; 8 bases are a match to TRBD1. Germline loops: CDR1 SGDLS, CDR2 YYNGEE. The V gene end was trimmed by 2 bases and the J gene end by 6 bases; junction bases not matched to a gene: 10. The CDR3 contains 16 residues. The CDR3 coding sequence is TGTGCCAGCAGCGTTACTGGACAGGGTGGGCTCAATGAGCAGTTCTTC. It codes for CASSVTGQGGLNEQFF.

The gene calls are TRBV19 and TRBJ2-5; no clear D. Trimming stripped 3 bases from V and 2 bases from J, with 10 bases between. The CDR3 length is 14 residues. Germline V lookup: CDR1 LNHDA, CDR2 SQIVND (reference sequence). CDR3 protein: CASSIPKAQETQYF. CDR3 nucleotides: TGTGCCAGTAGTATTCCCAAGGCACAAGAGACCCAGTACTTC.

The rearrangement links TRBV15 to TRBJ1-2, with no clear D. The CDR3 has 14 residues. The germline CDR1 and CDR2 sequences are LNHNV and YYDKDF (reference sequence). V was shortened by 0 bases and J by 4 bases, with 9 bases between the two germline ends. The CDR3 spells CATSREGGLYGYTF. The DNA for the CDR3 is TGTGCCACCAGCAGAGAGGGAGGGCTCTATGGCTACACCTTC.

The chain uses TRBV5-1 and TRBJ1-5, with a tentative D call TRBD1 (5 bases). Between the trimmed V and J ends, which lost 0 bases and 2 bases, there was a span of 12 bases. The germline V gene encodes CDR1 SGHRS and CDR2 YFSETQ. The CDR3 contains 16 residues. CDR3 region: CASSLDGRDGNQPQHF. In DNA form, the CDR3 reads TGCGCCAGCAGCTTGGATGGCAGGGATGGCAATCAGCCCCAGCATTTT.

The CDR3: CASSGSLFLGYTF. The CDR3 region has the DNA TGTGCCAGCAGCGGAAGCCTGTTTTTAGGCTACACCTTC. This chain links TRBV7-9 with TRBJ1-2; D remains ambiguous. Trimming stripped 5 bases from V and 8 bases from J, with 15 bases between. Germline V lookup: CDR1 SEHNR, CDR2 FQNEAQ (reference sequence). The CDR3 has 13 amino acids.

The CDR3 coding sequence is TGTGCCTGGAGTTGGGCAGGGTGGAACACCGGGGAGCTGTTTTTT. This sequence encodes CAWSWAGWNTGELFF. The chain carries TRBV30 and TRBJ2-2, with D possibly TRBD1 on 5 matching bases. Germline CDR1 reads GTSNPN; CDR2 reads SVGIG (reference sequence). V lost 2 bases and J lost 1, with 11 bases in between. The CDR3 extends over 15 amino acids. The whole variable domain, remainder taken from reference TRBV30 and TRBJ2-2, is SQTIHQWPATLVQPVGSPLSLECTVEGTSNPNLYWYRQAAGRGLQLLFYSVGIGQISSEVPQNLSASRPQDRQFILSSKKLLLSDSGFYLCAWSWAGWNTGELFFGEGSRLTVL.

V gene TRBV6-5 combines with J gene TRBJ2-5; D unresolved. The CDR3 spans 14 residues. Germline V lookup: CDR1 MNHEY, CDR2 SVGAGI. Deletions cut 5 bases from V and 1 base from J, with 11 bases between. The CDR3 DNA reads as TGTGCCAGCAGTACAGTGGCGGTCCAAGAGACCCAGTACTTC. Translated, it gives CASSTVAVQETQYF.

V usage is TRBV9 and J usage is TRBJ2-1; 12 nucleotides line up with TRBD2. CDR3 length: 17 amino acids. The germline gives CDR1 SGDLS, CDR2 YYNGEE. Losses at the gene ends were 4 bases for V and 3 bases for J; bases not matched to a gene: 8. CDR3 DNA: TGTGCCAGCAGCCCTCGATCGGGACTAGCGGGCTACAATGAGCAGTTCTTC. It codes for CASSPRSGLAGYNEQFF.

V is TRBV28 and J is TRBJ2-7; D unclear. The CDR3 totals 13 residues. Trimming took off 6 bases at V and 3 bases at J, with 12 bases between the two ends. The germline V gene encodes CDR1 MDHEN and CDR2 SYDVKM. DNA of the CDR3: TGTGCCAGCAGAACGGACGTATACTACGAGCAGTACTTC. It is translated as CASRTDVYYEQYF.

V is TRBV10-1 and J is TRBJ2-1; TRBD2 matches at 9 bases. The V gene's germline CDR1 is WNHNN and CDR2 SYGVQD (reference sequence). V lost 5 bases, J lost 10 bases, and 3 bases stayed unmatched. The CDR3 covers 12 residues. CDR3 sequence reads: CASSFGLAEQFF. CDR3 DNA: TGCGCCAGCAGTTTCGGACTAGCGGAGCAGTTCTTC.

The chain links TRBV27 to TRBJ2-5; D unclear. The CDR3 runs 14 residues. Germline lookup yields CDR1 MNHEY and CDR2 SMNVEV (reference sequence). V lost 6 bases and J lost 0, with 11 bases in between. CDR3 sequence (DNA): TGTGCCAGCAGCGCTTCGCCAAACCAAGAGACCCAGTACTTC. Its translation: CASSASPNQETQYF.

The chain carries TRBV5-1 and TRBJ2-1; 12 positions match TRBD1. Germline V gene data show CDR1 as SGHRS and CDR2 as YFSETQ. V shed 4 bases, J shed 8 bases, and the junction held 7 bases outside the gene matches. The CDR3 sequence is 15 residues long. CDR3 in DNA: TGCGCCAGCAGCCGAGGGGACAGGGGGCGGGATGAGCAGTTCTTC. It encodes CASSRGDRGRDEQFF.

This clone was found a few times. V and J are TRBV5-6 and TRBJ1-2; 7 bases fit TRBD1. Trimming removed 2 bases from V and 14 bases from J; junction bases left unmatched: 6. The CDR3 totals 11 residues. Germline loops: CDR1 SGHDT, CDR2 YYEEEE. The CDR3 nucleotides read TGTGCCAGCAGCTTATGGGACAGCCCGACCTTC. Its protein product is CASSLWDSPTF.